Each of the 8 T cell receptor beta chains below was sequenced from the same sample in a study of T cells in Graves' hyperthyroidism and ophthalmopathy. TCR beta CDR3 regions were amplified from RNA. During a first-round RT-PCR of the TCR CDR3, the HTBI primer set was used. From the multiplex PCR reads, TCRdb called clonotypes with MiXCR, one entry per CDR3 protein. The sample shows some 570,000 distinct CDR3 sequences, 12% to 15% of them seen only once. Sequencing input: blood. The receptors stem from a woman aged 18-29 years with Graves' ophthalmopathy.

This chain uses TRBV9 with TRBJ2-7, with D possibly being TRBD2 (5 bases). Trimming took 0 bases from V and 1 from J, leaving 11 bases between them. The CDR3 spans 15 residues. Germline V gene sequence: CDR1 SGDLS, CDR2 YYNGEE. The CDR3 is CASSVAPGKSYEQYF. The CDR3 DNA reads TGTGCCAGCAGCGTAGCCCCCGGGAAATCCTACGAGCAGTACTTC.

The sample holds a few counts of this clonotype. The chain has TRBV29-1 and TRBJ2-1, with D possibly matching TRBD2 (6 bases). Germline lookup yields CDR1 SQVTM and CDR2 ANQGSEA. Between the trimmed V and J ends, which lost 2 bases and 7 bases, there was a span of 12 bases. The CDR3 has 13 amino acids. DNA for the CDR3: TGCAGCGTTGAACCCCGACTAGTAAATGAGCAGTTCTTC. Protein sequence: CSVEPRLVNEQFF.

This chain joins TRBV2 and TRBJ1-5; a weak D match, TRBD1 (5 bases). Trimming pared 6 bases from V and 7 bases from J, leaving 16 bases between. The CDR3 runs 14 residues. Germline CDR1 is SNHLY and CDR2 is FYNNEI. In DNA, the CDR3 is TGTGCCAGCAGACCAGGGAGTGCGGGACAGCCCCAGCATTTT. Translating gives CASRPGSAGQPQHF.

Ten or more counts support this clonotype. The rearrangement links TRBV20-1 to TRBJ2-7; 8 bases map to TRBD1. J was trimmed by 3 bases and V by 3 bases; bases with no gene match: 7. The CDR3 contains 14 residues. In germline, CDR1 is DFQATT, CDR2 SNEGSKA (reference sequence). The DNA of the CDR3 is TGCAGTGCTAGGGGAGACAGGGGCCTCTACGAGCAGTACTTC. Translated: CSARGDRGLYEQYF.

This clonotype was recorded at least ten times. This sequence joins TRBV28 and TRBJ1-1; D may be TRBD1 (5 bases). CDR3 length equals 14 residues. Deletions cut 3 bases from V and 3 bases from J, with 11 bases between. In germline, CDR1 is MDHEN, CDR2 SYDVKM. CDR3 sequence reads: CASSFGGSDTEAFF. CDR3 DNA sequence: TGTGCCAGCAGTTTTGGGGGGTCGGACACTGAAGCTTTCTTT.

The chain employs TRBV15 and TRBJ2-4; no clear D gene. Per germline, CDR1 LNHNV and CDR2 YYDKDF (reference sequence). This CDR3 has 17 residues. V was clipped by 0 bases and J by 9 bases, with 21 bases between them. CDR3 sequence: CATSREDAARTGGIQYF. The CDR3, as DNA: TGTGCCACCAGCAGAGAAGACGCTGCACGGACGGGTGGCATTCAGTACTTC.

The chain combines TRBV20-1 with TRBJ2-7; 9 nucleotides match TRBD2. V was pared by 0 bases and J by 3 bases, with 6 bases of the junction left unmatched. The CDR3 covers 15 residues. Germline V gene lookup returns CDR1 DFQATT and CDR2 SNEGSKA (reference sequence). CDR3 DNA sequence: TGCAGTGCTAGAGATCGGGCGGGAGGGATCTACGAGCAGTACTTC. It encodes CSARDRAGGIYEQYF.

The V gene is TRBV20-1, the J gene TRBJ1-1; D unresolved. The V end was cut by 1 base, the J end by 7 bases, with 10 bases between. This CDR3 is built from 12 residues. Germline V gives CDR1 DFQATT, CDR2 SNEGSKA (reference sequence). The chain's CDR3 is CSARVSGYEAFF. In DNA, the CDR3 is TGCAGTGCTAGAGTGTCGGGATATGAAGCTTTCTTT.